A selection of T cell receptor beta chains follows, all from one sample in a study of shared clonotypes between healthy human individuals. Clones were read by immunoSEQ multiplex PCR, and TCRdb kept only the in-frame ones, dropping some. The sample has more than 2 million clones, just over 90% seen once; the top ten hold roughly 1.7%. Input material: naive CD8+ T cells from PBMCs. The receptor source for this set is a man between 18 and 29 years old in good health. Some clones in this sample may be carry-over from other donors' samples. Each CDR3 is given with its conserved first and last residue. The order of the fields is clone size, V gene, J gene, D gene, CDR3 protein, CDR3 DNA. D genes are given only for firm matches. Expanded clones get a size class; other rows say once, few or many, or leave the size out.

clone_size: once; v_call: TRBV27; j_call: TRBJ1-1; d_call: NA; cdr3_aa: CASSLWEYTEAFF; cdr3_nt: TGTGCCAGCAGTTTATGGGAGTACACTGAAGCTTTCTTT
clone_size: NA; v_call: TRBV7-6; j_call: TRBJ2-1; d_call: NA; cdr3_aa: CASSLAFGRSSYNEQFF; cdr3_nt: TGTGCCAGCAGCTTAGCGTTCGGGCGGAGCTCCTACAATGAGCAGTTCTTC
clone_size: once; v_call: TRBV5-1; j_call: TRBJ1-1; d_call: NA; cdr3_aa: CASSLRPQTGPHEAFF; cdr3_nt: TGCGCCAGCAGCTTAAGACCCCAGACAGGACCTCATGAAGCTTTCTTT
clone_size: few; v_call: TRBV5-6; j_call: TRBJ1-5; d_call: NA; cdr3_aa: CASSLGSSEPQHF; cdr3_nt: TGTGCCAGCAGCTTGGGCAGCTCTGAGCCCCAGCATTTT
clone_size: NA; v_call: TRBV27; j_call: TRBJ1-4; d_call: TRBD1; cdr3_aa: CASRNRGRLNEKLFF; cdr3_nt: TGTGCCAGCAGGAACAGGGGGCGACTAAATGAAAAACTGTTTTTT
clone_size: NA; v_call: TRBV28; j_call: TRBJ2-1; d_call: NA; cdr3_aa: CASSSPGAHNEQFF; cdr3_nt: TGTGCCAGCAGTAGCCCAGGGGCCCACAATGAGCAGTTCTTC
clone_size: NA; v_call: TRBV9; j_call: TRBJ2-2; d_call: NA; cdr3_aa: CASSVGATGELFF; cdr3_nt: TGTGCCAGCAGCGTCGGGGCCACCGGGGAGCTGTTTTTT
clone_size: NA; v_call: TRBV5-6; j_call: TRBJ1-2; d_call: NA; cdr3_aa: CASSAGAREADYGYTF; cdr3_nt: TGTGCCAGCAGCGCAGGTGCCCGGGAAGCCGACTATGGCTACACCTTC
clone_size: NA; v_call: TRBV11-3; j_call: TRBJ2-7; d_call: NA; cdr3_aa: CASSLGGRDYEQYF; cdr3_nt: TGTGCCAGCAGCTTAGGGGGCAGGGACTACGAGCAGTACTTC
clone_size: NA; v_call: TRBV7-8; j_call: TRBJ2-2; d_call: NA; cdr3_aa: CASSSLGYTGELFF; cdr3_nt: TGTGCCAGCAGCTCCCTCGGGTACACCGGGGAGCTGTTTTTT